These T cell receptor beta chains were read from a single sample in a study of blood T cell repertoires in COVID-19. TCRdb's table, derived via immunoSEQ multiplex PCR, lists solely in-frame clones and lacks some. The table shows tens of thousands of clones, with about four fifths occurring only once. The sample consisted of peripheral blood. These receptors all come from an older woman with acute or convalescent COVID-19. The CDR3 runs from the conserved cysteine through the conserved F or W. The D gene is left open where the match is weak. Not all rows give a size; the values are once, few, many and, for expanded clones, a class.

clone size	D gene	J gene	V gene	CDR3 protein	CDR3 DNA
.	.	TRBJ1-1	TRBV28	CASSSVYRKNTEAFF	TGTGCCAGCAGTTCGGTTTATAGAAAAAACACTGAAGCTTTCTTT
once	.	TRBJ1-4	TRBV5-1	CASSLGSATNEKLFF	TGCGCCAGCAGCTTGGGGAGTGCAACTAATGAAAAACTGTTTTTT
.	TRBD1	TRBJ2-7	TRBV5-1	CASKTGGGYEQYF	TGCGCCAGCAAAACAGGGGGCGGCTACGAGCAGTACTTC
.	.	TRBJ2-5	TRBV5-1	CASSLRGGMRTQYF	TGCGCCAGCAGCTTAAGGGGGGGAATGAGGACCCAGTACTTC
.	.	TRBJ1-1	TRBV6-5	CASSLRKDTEAFF	TGTGCCAGCAGTTTGAGGAAGGACACTGAAGCTTTCTTT
.	.	TRBJ2-3	TRBV11-2	CASSLALRGTGFTDTQYF	TGTGCCAGCAGCTTAGCCTTGCGGGGGACAGGATTCACAGATACGCAGTATTTT
.	.	TRBJ1-4	TRBV18	CASSPLTGGHSTNEKLFF	TGTGCCAGCTCACCACTGACAGGTGGACATTCAACTAATGAAAAACTGTTTTTT
once	TRBD1	TRBJ1-5	TRBV12-3/TRBV12-4	CASSPDRDQPQHF	TGTGCCAGCAGTCCGGACAGGGATCAGCCCCAGCATTTT
.	TRBD1	TRBJ2-1	TRBV3-1/TRBV3-2	CASSQGPGQGAYNEQFF	TGTGCCAGCAGCCAAGGACCGGGACAGGGGGCTTACAATGAGCAGTTCTTC
once	.	TRBJ2-1	TRBV9	CASSVEGSGLSYNEQFF	TGTGCCAGCAGCGTAGAAGGCAGCGGACTCTCCTACAATGAGCAGTTCTTC
.	TRBD1	TRBJ1-4	TRBV19	CASSRDRSNEKLFF	TGTGCCAGTAGCCGGGACAGAAGCAATGAAAAACTGTTTTTT
.	.	TRBJ1-3	TRBV2	CASTLSAHSSSSGNTIYF	TGTGCCAGCACCCTCAGCGCCCATTCCTCGAGCTCTGGAAACACCATATATTTT
.	.	TRBJ2-7	TRBV6-6	CASSYSSRGITYEQYF	TGTGCCAGCAGTTATAGTAGTCGGGGGATCACCTACGAGCAGTACTTC
few	TRBD2	TRBJ2-2	TRBV11-3	CASSLGRTSLNTGELFF	TGTGCCAGCAGCTTAGGAAGGACTAGCCTGAACACCGGGGAGCTGTTTTTT
once	.	TRBJ2-5	TRBV19	CASSSGVGETQYF	TGTGCCAGTAGTAGCGGGGTAGGAGAGACCCAGTACTTC
.	TRBD2	TRBJ2-3	TRBV11-2	CASSLDRPSGVPQYF	TGTGCCAGCAGCTTAGATCGCCCTAGCGGGGTACCGCAGTATTTT
.	TRBD2	TRBJ2-1	TRBV6-4	CASSPTSGRASEQFF	TGTGCCAGCAGTCCAACCAGCGGGAGGGCCTCTGAGCAGTTCTTC
.	.	TRBJ1-6	TRBV3-1/TRBV3-2	CASSGRGRNSPLHF	TGTGCCAGCAGCGGACGAGGGCGGAATTCACCCCTCCACTTT
.	TRBD2	TRBJ2-1	TRBV13	CASSLPPQRGGHNEQFF	TGTGCCAGCAGCTTACCCCCCCAGCGGGGGGGGCACAATGAGCAGTTCTTC
.	.	TRBJ1-2	TRBV5-6	CASSARQLRANYGYTF	TGTGCCAGCAGCGCCCGCCAATTGAGAGCTAACTATGGCTACACCTTC
few	TRBD1	TRBJ1-1	TRBV19	CASSHGQGLYQNTEAFF	TGTGCCAGTAGTCACGGACAGGGGCTCTACCAGAACACTGAAGCTTTCTTT
few	.	TRBJ1-5	TRBV6-1	CASSESNPVQPQHF	TGTGCCAGCAGTGAATCCAACCCGGTTCAGCCCCAGCATTTT
.	TRBD2	TRBJ2-3	TRBV4-2	CASSQRASGRIDTQYF	TGTGCCAGCAGCCAACGGGCTAGCGGGAGGATAGATACGCAGTATTTT
.	.	TRBJ1-4	TRBV29-1	CSVGWGRNEKLFF	TGCAGCGTTGGATGGGGCAGAAATGAAAAACTGTTTTTT
.	.	TRBJ2-3	TRBV12-3/TRBV12-4	CASSFGGQDTQYF	TGTGCCAGCAGTTTTGGGGGCCAGGATACGCAGTATTTT
.	.	TRBJ1-4	TRBV18	CASSPLGQTNEKLFF	TGTGCCAGCTCACCACTTGGACAGACAAATGAAAAACTGTTTTTT
.	TRBD2	TRBJ2-3	TRBV20-1	CSASPTSGGTDTQYF	TGCAGTGCTAGTCCGACTAGCGGGGGGACAGATACGCAGTATTTT
.	.	TRBJ1-2	TRBV5-1	CASSLDRQASGYTF	TGCGCCAGCAGCTTGGATCGTCAGGCATCTGGCTACACCTTC
.	.	TRBJ2-7	TRBV28	CASVRGSSYEQYF	TGTGCCAGCGTTAGGGGAAGCTCCTACGAGCAGTACTTC
.	.	TRBJ2-1	TRBV2	CASSVTGGRGEQFF	TGTGCCAGCAGTGTTACGGGGGGCCGTGGTGAGCAGTTCTTC
.	.	TRBJ2-3	TRBV3-1/TRBV3-2	CASSPLLADTQYF	TGTGCCAGCAGCCCACTTCTGGCAGATACGCAGTATTTT
.	TRBD1	TRBJ2-7	TRBV6-4	CASIGIEGTGPYEQYF	TGTGCCAGCATTGGGATAGAGGGGACAGGGCCCTACGAGCAGTACTTC